Following are 7 T cell receptor beta chains from one sample sequenced in a study of PD-1 blockade in classical Hodgkin lymphoma. Sequencing was performed with immunoSEQ multiplex PCR; in TCRdb, only in-frame clones are kept and a portion is missing. The sample includes tens of thousands of clones, 80% seen only once; the top ten take 22%. Every patient experienced relapse after autologous stem cell transplantation, and brentuximab vedotin exposure varied. The input for sequencing was peripheral blood mononuclear cells (PBMCs), taken before the second cycle of nivolumab. The receptors shown here come from a human donor with classical Hodgkin lymphoma.

The V gene is TRBV5-6, the J gene TRBJ1-1; D uncertain. CDR1 SGHDT and CDR2 YYEEEE come from the germline V gene. V was shortened by 0 bases and J by 0 bases, with 9 bases between the two germline ends. The CDR3 has 15 residues. The CDR3 nucleotides read TGTGCCAGCAGCTTGGTCGGGCTCGTGAACACTGAAGCTTTCTTT. It encodes CASSLVGLVNTEAFF.

V and J are TRBV7-2 and TRBJ1-1, with a tentative D call TRBD1 (6 bases). V was pared by 3 bases and J by 4 bases, with 12 bases between. The germline V gene encodes CDR1 SGHTA and CDR2 FQGNSA. CDR3 size: 14 residues. As DNA, the CDR3 is TGTGCCAGCAGCTTGATAGGGGGGCCCACTGAAGCTTTCTTT. Its translation: CASSLIGGPTEAFF.

This rearrangement joins TRBV5-1 to TRBJ2-3, with TRBD1 matching over 7 bases. Looked up from germline, CDR1 is SGHRS and CDR2 is YFSETQ. The V segment lost 1 base and the J segment 4 bases; nucleotides outside the gene matches: 9. This CDR3 spans 16 amino acids. The CDR3 coding sequence is TGCGCCAGCAGCTTGTCAGGGGGTCTCTCGCCAGATACGCAGTATTTT. Its translation is CASSLSGGLSPDTQYF.

The chain has TRBV2 and TRBJ2-5; no reliable D call. The better agreement between TRBJ2-7 and the DNA end casts doubt on the J call. Germline CDR1 reads SNHLY; CDR2 reads FYNNEI. The CDR3 sequence is 11 residues long. The DNA of the CDR3 is TGTGCCAGCAGGGGGACCTACGAGCAGTACTTC. Its translation is CASRGTYEQYF.

The rearrangement uses TRBV9 and TRBJ2-1, with 10 bases identical to TRBD2. The germline gives CDR1 SGDLS, CDR2 YYNGEE. J was trimmed by 6 bases and V by 2 bases; bases with no gene match: 5. This CDR3 has 15 residues. The CDR3 loop is CASSVVAGGPNEQFF. CDR3 coding DNA: TGTGCCAGCAGCGTGGTAGCGGGAGGACCCAATGAGCAGTTCTTC.

This clone was recorded a few times. The chain uses TRBV7-8 and TRBJ2-6; D possibly corresponds to TRBD1 (5 bases). Trimming removed 5 bases at V and 0 bases at J, with 11 bases between. The CDR3 loop spans 16 amino acids. Germline CDR1 is SGHVS and CDR2 is FQNEAQ. The CDR3 here is CASSEAGYSGANVLTF. DNA for the CDR3: TGTGCCAGCAGCGAAGCAGGGTACTCTGGGGCCAACGTCCTGACTTTC.

The chain links TRBV9 to TRBJ1-4; D gene ambiguous. The CDR3 is 14 residues long. V gave up 3 bases and J gave up 8 bases, with 14 bases separating them. Germline values: CDR1 SGDLS, CDR2 YYNGEE. The CDR3 loop reads CASSAPEESEKLFF. The CDR3 DNA reads as TGTGCCAGCAGCGCCCCGGAAGAATCGGAAAAACTGTTTTTT.